This T cell receptor beta chain was recorded in a study of blood T cell repertoires in COVID-19. The wider study: From T cells, B-cell-depleted T cells, or PBMCs came the material, which was cDNA or gDNA.

The CDR3 consists of 15 residues. Germline V gene lookup returns CDR1 LGHDT and CDR2 YNNKEL (reference sequence). V gave up 0 bases and J gave up 4 bases; unmatched junction bases: 4. Sequencing was performed with immunoSEQ multiplex PCR; in TCRdb, only in-frame clones are kept and a portion is missing. The sample includes some 150,000 clones, approximately 86% of them seen just once. V gene TRBV3-1 (or the pseudogene TRBV3-2) combines with J gene TRBJ1-2, with 8 bases matching TRBD1. Sequencing was performed on peripheral blood. This sequence originates from a woman in her seventies with acute or convalescent COVID-19. CDR3: CASSQDGQGGYGYTF. As DNA, the CDR3 is TGTGCCAGCAGCCAAGACGGACAGGGTGGCTATGGCTACACCTTC.